This T cell receptor (beta chain) emerged from a study of blood T cells in healthy people across ages. In this sample, this clonotype turned up a few times. All donors came from Russia, were Caucasian and healthy, and spanned ages roughly 6 to 100. Between the trimmed V and J ends, which lost 5 bases and 9 bases, there was a span of 14 bases. The CDR3 runs to 13 residues. The second PCR ran about 6 to 12 cycles with a sample-barcoded 5' primer and J-beta primers. Unique molecular identifiers of 12 random nucleotides labeled each cDNA. Every sample returned 2.5 million or more CDR3-containing paired-end reads. TCRdb redid the calling of the 5' RACE reads with MiXCR, one entry per CDR3 protein. The data hold some 1,500,000 distinct CDR3 sequences, with 35% to 45% observed a single time.

This clonotype originated in a woman younger than 30 in good health. The sample was blood. The J gene is TRBJ2-1, the V gene TRBV12-3 or TRBV12-4; D is uncertain. The DNA of the CDR3 is TGTGCCAGCAGTCCCCGGGTTGACCCTGAGCAGTTCTTC. Its translation: CASSPRVDPEQFF.